These 12 T cell receptor beta chains originate from one sample sequenced in a study of cytomegalovirus exposure and HLA in healthy donors. It was with 60 Vbeta and 13 Jbeta primers that the PCR ran. Data came from immunoSEQ multiplex PCR; TCRdb stores just in-frame clones and leaves some out. This table holds about 180,000 clones, 80% found once. The sequenced sample was PBMCs. Receptors originate from a girl aged 5-17 years in good health and CMV-seropositive.

The rearrangement joins TRBV4-3 to TRBJ1-2, with a weak D call TRBD1 (5 bases). Germline-derived CDR1 and CDR2 are LGHNA and YSLEER. The CDR3 contains 16 residues. Trimming removed 1 base from V and 6 bases from J, with 18 bases in between. In nucleotides, the CDR3 is TGCGCCAGCAGCCAAGCCCTTCCAGGGAAATCGGATGGCTACACCTTC. It specifies CASSQALPGKSDGYTF.

This clone was detected only once. This chain uses TRBV5-1 with TRBJ2-5; 9 bases match TRBD1. This CDR3 has 14 amino acids. V shed 6 bases and J 5 bases; nucleotides not matched to a gene: 8. CDR1 is SGHRS, CDR2 YFSETQ, per germline. The CDR3 region is CASMQGQGRETQYF. DNA for the CDR3: TGCGCCAGCATGCAGGGACAGGGTAGGGAGACCCAGTACTTC. Combining the CDR3 with reference TRBV5-1 and TRBJ2-5 gives the whole variable domain KAGVTQTPRYLIKTRGQQVTLSCSPISGHRSVSWYQQTPGQGLQFLFEYFSETQRNKGNFPGRFSGRQFSNSRSEMNVSTLELGDSALYLCASMQGQGRETQYFGPGTRLLVL.

This chain connects TRBV5-1 to TRBJ2-1, with TRBD2 identical over 9 bases. After removal of 4 bases from V and 0 bases from J, the junction contained 11 bases not matched to a gene. The CDR3 has 18 amino acids. In germline, CDR1 is SGHRS, CDR2 YFSETQ. The CDR3 DNA reads TGCGCCAGCAGCCCGATGACACTAGCGGGTAGCTCCTACAATGAGCAGTTCTTC. This translates into CASSPMTLAGSSYNEQFF.

The chain uses TRBV5-1 and TRBJ1-1; TRBD1 matches at 9 bases. V was clipped by 0 bases and J by 7 bases; unmatched bases: 7. Germline loops: CDR1 SGHRS, CDR2 YFSETQ. This CDR3 has 15 amino acids. The CDR3 sequence: CASSLGDREAGEAFF. The CDR3 bases are TGCGCCAGCAGCTTGGGGGACAGGGAAGCAGGTGAAGCTTTCTTT. The whole variable domain, filled in from reference TRBV5-1 and TRBJ1-1, reads KAGVTQTPRYLIKTRGQQVTLSCSPISGHRSVSWYQQTPGQGLQFLFEYFSETQRNKGNFPGRFSGRQFSNSRSEMNVSTLELGDSALYLCASSLGDREAGEAFFGQGTRLTVV.

The chain joins TRBV5-1 to TRBJ2-1, with TRBD2 identical over 10 bases. V trimming: 3 bases; J trimming: 0 bases; junction bases outside the gene matches: 0. Germline-derived CDR1 and CDR2 are SGHRS and YFSETQ. CDR3 size: 15 residues. In DNA form, the CDR3 reads TGCGCCAGCAGCTCTAGCGGGAGCTCCTACAATGAGCAGTTCTTC. It codes for CASSSSGSSYNEQFF. Drawing the rest from reference TRBV5-1 and TRBJ2-1, the complete variable domain is KAGVTQTPRYLIKTRGQQVTLSCSPISGHRSVSWYQQTPGQGLQFLFEYFSETQRNKGNFPGRFSGRQFSNSRSEMNVSTLELGDSALYLCASSSSGSSYNEQFFGPGTRLTVL.

The genes are TRBV19 and TRBJ1-2; D uncertain. V lost 3 bases, J lost 4 bases, and 12 bases lay in between. Germline V CDR1 and CDR2: LNHDA, SQIVND (reference sequence). The CDR3 extends over 14 amino acids. CDR3: CASSIPGSVYGYTF. The CDR3 nucleotides read TGTGCCAGTAGTATTCCCGGAAGCGTCTATGGCTACACCTTC.

This chain uses TRBV7-9 with TRBJ1-1; TRBD1 matches 7 bases. From germline, CDR1 is SEHNR and CDR2 FQNEAQ (reference sequence). V lost 5 bases to trimming and J lost 3 bases; unmatched junction nucleotides: 9. The CDR3 runs to 15 residues. The CDR3, as DNA: TGTGCCAGCAGCCCCAGGGGGAAGGGGGACACTGAAGCTTTCTTT. Translation gives CASSPRGKGDTEAFF.

The chain is built from TRBV5-1 and TRBJ2-7, with unresolved D. Germline V CDR1 and CDR2: SGHRS, YFSETQ. The CDR3 has 11 residues. The ends were cut back, 2 bases at V and 5 bases at J, with 5 bases in the middle. Written as DNA, the CDR3 is TGCGCCAGCAGCTTCGACAACGAGCAGTACTTC. This encodes CASSFDNEQYF.

The V gene is TRBV27, the J gene TRBJ1-2; 7 bases are a match to TRBD1. Looked up from germline, CDR1 is MNHEY and CDR2 is SMNVEV (reference sequence). CDR3 length: 16 residues. Germline trimming cut 2 bases from V and 7 bases from J; bases unmatched to any gene: 13. For the CDR3, the DNA is TGTGCCAGCAGTTTACTCGGACTGGAGGGGGCACGTGGCTACACCTTC. The encoded protein is CASSLLGLEGARGYTF.

The chain joins TRBV6-5 to TRBJ2-1; possibly TRBD2 for D (5 bases). V was cut by 2 bases and J by 3 bases, with 8 bases left in between. CDR3 length: 14 amino acids. CDR1 and CDR2 (germline): MNHEY, SVGAGI. The chain's CDR3 is CASSYPGNYNEQFF. The CDR3 bases are TGTGCCAGCAGTTACCCGGGAAACTACAATGAGCAGTTCTTC.

The rearrangement uses TRBV19 and TRBJ2-7; maybe TRBD1 (6 bases). The CDR3 consists of 13 residues. The germline V and J ends were trimmed by 5 bases and 5 bases, with 13 bases remaining between them. CDR1 is LNHDA, CDR2 SQIVND, per germline (reference sequence). This CDR3 reads CASSRGGVHEQYF. In DNA, the CDR3 is TGTGCCAGTAGTCGAGGGGGTGTTCACGAGCAGTACTTC.

The chain combines TRBV5-1 with TRBJ1-1, with a tentative D call TRBD1 (5 bases). The ends were cut back, 0 bases at V and 4 bases at J, with 10 bases in the middle. The CDR3 runs to 14 residues. The germline gives CDR1 SGHRS, CDR2 YFSETQ. CDR3 amino acids: CASSLAGGGTEAFF. In DNA, the CDR3 is TGCGCCAGCAGCTTGGCGGGGGGTGGCACTGAAGCTTTCTTT.